Given below is one TCR beta chain in context. Libraries were prepared by immunoSEQ multiplex PCR; TCRdb keeps only in-frame clonotypes and omits some of them. The sample includes some 190,000 clones. The data derive from a study of control samples from healthy donors and cancer patients. Germline-derived CDR1 and CDR2 are SGDLS and YYNGEE. This CDR3 region has 13 residues. The V end lost 0 bases, the J end lost 5 bases, and 8 bases lay between the germline ends. The sequenced material came from blood. The source is a woman younger than 45 in good health. The chain has TRBV9 and TRBJ1-1; D gene uncertain. The CDR3 DNA reads as TGTGCCAGCAGCGTAGTAGCGAGTACTGAAGCTTTCTTT. It specifies CASSVVASTEAFF.